This T cell receptor (beta chain) was sequenced in a study of blood T cells in healthy people across ages. Study overall: Template switching recovered approximately one barcoded beta molecule for every two T cells. Study results and limitations: There was a strong correlation between TCR beta diversity and naive T cell percentage.

A second PCR of 7 to 11 cycles used a sample-barcoded 5' primer and a J-beta primer mix. TCRdb itself ran the 5' RACE reads through MiXCR, one entry per CDR3 protein. This table has approximately 1,700,000 distinct CDR3 sequences, around 42% appearing once. Notes on this clonotype: Its antigen remains unknown.

In germline, CDR1 is SEHNR, CDR2 FQNEAQ (reference sequence). The CDR3 is 13 residues long. With V trimmed by 5 bases and J by 13 bases, 11 bases remained unmatched. The V and J genes are TRBV7-9 and TRBJ2-4; 7 bases are shared with TRBD1. The source of this sequence is a human donor in good health. What was sequenced was blood. The CDR3 coding sequence is TGTGCCAGCAGCCGACAGGGTTACTACAAGCAGTACTTC. Translating gives CASSRQGYYKQYF.